Shown below are 21 T cell receptor beta chains from a single sample sequenced in a study of blood T cell repertoires in COVID-19. The method was immunoSEQ multiplex PCR; TCRdb's version includes in-frame clones alone and lacks a portion of them. This table has a few hundred thousand clones, approximately 90% appearing once. The specimen sequenced was peripheral blood. Receptors originate from a woman aged 45-65 years with COVID-19, enrolled during active disease.

The chain carries TRBV6-5 and TRBJ1-1; TRBD1 aligns across 9 bases. Germline lookup yields CDR1 MNHEY and CDR2 SVGAGI. The V segment lost 2 bases and the J segment 6 bases; nucleotides outside the gene matches: 10. The CDR3 consists of 16 residues. Written as DNA, the CDR3 is TGTGCCAGCAGTTACGTCGGGACAGGGTATTTCGCTGAAGCTTTCTTT. It yields the protein CASSYVGTGYFAEAFF.

As DNA, the CDR3 is TGTGCCAGCAGTTACTGGGGAGGATCCTACAATGAGCAGTTCTTC. Its translation is CASSYWGGSYNEQFF. The genes are TRBV6-5 and TRBJ2-1; D might be TRBD2 (6 bases). The V end was cut by 1 base, the J end by 1 base, with 8 bases between. This CDR3 is 15 amino acids long. Germline values: CDR1 MNHEY, CDR2 SVGAGI.

V gene TRBV24-1 combines with J gene TRBJ1-1; TRBD1 is a possible D gene (6 bases). V gave up 6 bases and J gave up 4 bases, with 23 bases separating them. The CDR3 sequence is 17 residues long. Germline CDR1 KGHDR, CDR2 SFDVKD. DNA of the CDR3: TGTGCCACCAGTCCCAAAGGCCAGGGGCCGAGAAGCACTGAAGCTTTCTTT. Amino acid sequence: CATSPKGQGPRSTEAFF.

This chain connects TRBV29-1 to TRBJ2-1; 9 bases match TRBD1. Germline assignment: CDR1 SQVTM and CDR2 ANQGSEA. This CDR3 has 14 amino acids. V lost 5 bases to trimming and J lost 1 base; unmatched junction nucleotides: 3. For the CDR3, the DNA is TGCAGCGTTTCCGGGACAGGGTCCTACAATGAGCAGTTCTTC. It specifies CSVSGTGSYNEQFF.

J is TRBJ1-1 and V is TRBV7-2, with 7 bases aligning to TRBD1. There are 13 residues in the CDR3. Germline loops: CDR1 SGHTA, CDR2 FQGNSA. The V segment lost 10 bases and the J segment 3 bases; nucleotides outside the gene matches: 8. The CDR3 loop reads CATAGQSDTEAFF. CDR3 nucleotides: TGTGCCACCGCGGGACAGAGTGACACTGAAGCTTTCTTT.

There are a few counts of this clone. The rearrangement joins TRBV19 to TRBJ1-2, with a possible D match to TRBD1 (5 bases). CDR3 size: 14 residues. The ends were cut back, 7 bases at V and 7 bases at J, with 19 bases in the middle. In germline, CDR1 is LNHDA, CDR2 SQIVND (reference sequence). The CDR3 sequence: CASISGGAGSGYTF. CDR3 sequence (DNA): TGTGCCAGTATCTCGGGAGGGGCCGGGAGTGGCTACACCTTC.

The V and J genes are TRBV11-3 and TRBJ2-1, with D possibly being TRBD1 (5 bases). Per the germline V gene, CDR1 is SGHNT and CDR2 is YENEEA. Trimming removed 4 bases from V and 0 bases from J, with 10 bases in between. The CDR3 is 15 residues long. The CDR3 loop reads CASSSDKSSYNEQFF. In nucleotides, the CDR3 is TGTGCCAGCAGCTCGGACAAGAGCTCCTACAATGAGCAGTTCTTC.

The chain uses TRBV6-5 and TRBJ2-1; a possible D gene is TRBD2 (5 bases). Trimming shortened V by 7 bases and J by 7 bases, and 17 bases separated the two germline ends. Germline CDR1 MNHEY, CDR2 SVGAGI. The CDR3 length is 14 residues. The CDR3 is CASTPRALRNEQFF. The CDR3 nucleotides read TGTGCCAGCACCCCGAGGGCCCTTAGGAATGAGCAGTTCTTC.

The chain employs TRBV5-8 and TRBJ2-7, with 8 bases that match TRBD2. Germline V gene sequence: CDR1 SGHTS, CDR2 YDEGEE. The trim removed 5 bases at V and 0 bases at J, leaving 16 bases unmatched. This CDR3 is 18 amino acids long. In nucleotides, the CDR3 is TGTGCCAGCAGTCCGGGGATAGCGGGGACAACCTCCTCCTACGAGCAGTACTTC. Translating it yields CASSPGIAGTTSSYEQYF.

The rearrangement uses TRBV5-1 and TRBJ1-1, with D unclear. Trimming removed 4 bases at V and 4 bases at J, with 11 bases between. CDR1 SGHRS and CDR2 YFSETQ come from the germline V gene. This CDR3 comprises 13 residues. This CDR3 is CASSIQSSTEAFF. CDR3 bases: TGCGCCAGCAGCATTCAGTCCAGCACTGAAGCTTTCTTT. Together with reference TRBV5-1 and TRBJ1-1, the CDR3 gives the full variable domain: KAGVTQTPRYLIKTRGQQVTLSCSPISGHRSVSWYQQTPGQGLQFLFEYFSETQRNKGNFPGRFSGRQFSNSRSEMNVSTLELGDSALYLCASSIQSSTEAFFGQGTRLTVV.

The CDR3 here is CAWSVPGGRGAFF. DNA for the CDR3: TGTGCCTGGAGTGTACCCGGGGGGCGCGGGGCTTTCTTT. This sequence joins TRBV30 and TRBJ1-1, with D perhaps matching TRBD1 (6 bases). The CDR3 is 13 residues long. Germline V gives CDR1 GTSNPN, CDR2 SVGIG (reference sequence). Deletions cut 0 bases from V and 11 bases from J, with 16 bases between.

The rearrangement uses TRBV7-2 and TRBJ2-7, with 8 bases fitting TRBD2. Trimming removed 4 bases from V and 2 bases from J; junction bases left unmatched: 10. The V gene's germline CDR1 is SGHTA and CDR2 FQGNSA. There are 16 residues in the CDR3. CDR3 protein: CASSSPGLATTYEQYF. CDR3 bases: TGTGCCAGCAGCTCCCCCGGACTAGCAACTACCTACGAGCAGTACTTC. Full variable domain (outside the CDR3, taken from reference TRBV7-2 and TRBJ2-7): GAGVSQSPSNKVTEKGKDVELRCDPISGHTALYWYRQSLGQGLEFLIYFQGNSAPDKSGLPSDRFSAERTGGSVSTLTIQRTQQEDSAVYLCASSSPGLATTYEQYFGPGTRLTVT.

The chain links TRBV3-1 (or the pseudogene TRBV3-2) to TRBJ2-2; no firm D call. The CDR3 runs to 14 residues. Trimming removed 4 bases at V and 6 bases at J, with 12 bases between. CDR1 is LGHDT, CDR2 YNNKEL, per germline (reference sequence). The CDR3 sequence: CASSPSRSAGELFF. CDR3 in DNA: TGTGCCAGCAGCCCAAGCCGGTCGGCCGGGGAGCTGTTTTTT.

The chain joins TRBV18 to TRBJ2-7, with TRBD2 identical over 10 bases. After removal of 3 bases from V and 7 bases from J, the junction contained 15 bases not matched to a gene. The CDR3 consists of 17 residues. Germline lookup yields CDR1 KGHSH and CDR2 LQKENI. The CDR3 loop reads CASSPTVRASGSSEQYF. The CDR3 DNA follows: TGTGCCAGCTCACCTACAGTTCGGGCTAGCGGGAGTTCGGAGCAGTACTTC.

The rearrangement links TRBV18 to TRBJ2-1; 8 nucleotides align to TRBD1. Germline CDR1 reads KGHSH; CDR2 reads LQKENI. V dropped 1 base and J dropped 6; count of bases not matched to a gene: 5. The CDR3 spans 15 residues. The DNA for the CDR3 is TGTGCCAGCTCACCACGGACAGGGTCGATCAATGAGCAGTTCTTC. This codes for CASSPRTGSINEQFF. Complete variable domain (other parts from reference TRBV18 and TRBJ2-1): NAGVMQNPRHLVRRRGQEARLRCSPMKGHSHVYWYRQLPEEGLKFMVYLQKENIIDESGMPKERFSAEFPKEGPSILRIQQVVRGDSAAYFCASSPRTGSINEQFFGPGTRLTVL.

J is TRBJ2-3 and V is TRBV11-2, with D maybe TRBD1 (5 bases). The V end was cut by 4 bases, the J end by 11 bases, with 10 bases between. Germline loops: CDR1 SGHAT, CDR2 FQNNGV. The CDR3 has 11 residues. CDR3 DNA: TGTGCCAGCAGCTCCGGACAACGGCAGTATTTT. It yields the protein CASSSGQRQYF.

The chain uses TRBV11-2 and TRBJ2-7; D is possibly TRBD1 (5 bases). The CDR3 totals 13 residues. The germline V gene encodes CDR1 SGHAT and CDR2 FQNNGV. V was pared by 4 bases and J by 4 bases, with 11 bases between. The CDR3 loop reads CASSWGGAYEQYF. CDR3 nucleotide sequence: TGTGCCAGCAGCTGGGGTGGGGCATACGAGCAGTACTTC.

This clone was detected only once. CDR3 bases: TGTGCCTGGAGTCCGTGGACTAGCGGGGTCTACAATGAGCAGTTCTTC. Protein: CAWSPWTSGVYNEQFF. The chain joins TRBV30 to TRBJ2-1; 12 bases are a match to TRBD2. The V and J ends lost 2 bases and 3 bases, in that order; junction bases with no gene match: 5. This CDR3 spans 16 amino acids. Per germline, CDR1 GTSNPN and CDR2 SVGIG (reference sequence).

The chain carries TRBV5-1 and TRBJ2-7, with a weak D call TRBD2 (5 bases). The CDR3 spans 13 residues. V dropped 7 bases and J dropped 4 bases, with 15 bases sitting between them. Per germline, CDR1 SGHRS and CDR2 YFSETQ. The CDR3 coding sequence is TGCGCCAGCCAAAGCGGTCTGACTTACGAGCAGTACTTC. Translation: CASQSGLTYEQYF.

The gene calls are TRBV27 and TRBJ2-2; no clear D. Deletions cut 6 bases from V and 6 bases from J, with 14 bases between. The CDR3 runs 14 residues. The V gene's germline CDR1 is MNHEY and CDR2 SMNVEV (reference sequence). The DNA of the CDR3 is TGTGCCAGCAGGGGCCAGTCCAACGCCGGGGAGCTGTTTTTT. It is translated as CASRGQSNAGELFF.

J is TRBJ1-1 and V is TRBV19; 12 bases agree with TRBD1. The CDR3 length is 15 residues. CDR1 and CDR2 from the germline V gene are LNHDA and SQIVND (reference sequence). V gave up 5 bases and J gave up 6 bases; unmatched junction bases: 7. CDR3: CASSFLGQGAPEAFF. The CDR3 region has the DNA TGTGCCAGTAGTTTCTTGGGACAGGGGGCTCCTGAAGCTTTCTTT.